The clone carrying this T cell receptor (beta chain) was picked up many times. Clinical symptoms, serum thyroxine, TRAb, thyroid ultrasound and orbital computed tomography informed diagnoses. The sample is drawn from a study of T cells in Graves' hyperthyroidism and ophthalmopathy. Study summary: Peripheral blood was secured at the point of initial diagnosis, before any treatment.

Germline CDR1 is DFQATT and CDR2 is SNEGSKA (reference sequence). The CDR3 is made up of 13 amino acids. The V end lost 0 bases, the J end lost 7 bases, and 13 bases lay between the germline ends. The CDR3 regions of TCR beta were amplified from RNA transcripts. First-round RT-PCR with HTBI primers amplified the TCR CDR3 region. Via MiXCR, TCRdb re-called the multiplex PCR reads, giving one row per CDR3 protein. The repertoire holds 480,000 or so distinct CDR3 sequences, with approximately 15% as singletons. Sequencing was carried out using blood. V usage is TRBV20-1 and J usage is TRBJ2-7; D remains ambiguous. The receptor was derived from a woman aged 18-35 years with Graves' hyperthyroidism. This CDR3 is CSARDSWGWEQYF. The CDR3 DNA is TGCAGTGCTAGAGATAGCTGGGGTTGGGAGCAGTACTTC.